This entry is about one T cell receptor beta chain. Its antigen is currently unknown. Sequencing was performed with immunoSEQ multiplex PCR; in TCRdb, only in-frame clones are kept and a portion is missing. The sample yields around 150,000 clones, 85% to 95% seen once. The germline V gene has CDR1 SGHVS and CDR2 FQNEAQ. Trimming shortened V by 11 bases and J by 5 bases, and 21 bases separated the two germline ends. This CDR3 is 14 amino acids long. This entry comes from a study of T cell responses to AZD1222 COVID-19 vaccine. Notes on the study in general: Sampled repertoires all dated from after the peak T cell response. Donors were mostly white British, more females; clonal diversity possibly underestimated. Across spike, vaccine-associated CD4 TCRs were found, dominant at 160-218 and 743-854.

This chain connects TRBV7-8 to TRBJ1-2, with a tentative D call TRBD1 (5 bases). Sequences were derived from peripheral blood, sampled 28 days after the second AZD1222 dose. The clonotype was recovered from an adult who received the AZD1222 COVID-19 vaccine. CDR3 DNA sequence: TGTGCCGGGCACCGGATGACAGAACCTTATGGCTACACCTTC. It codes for CAGHRMTEPYGYTF.